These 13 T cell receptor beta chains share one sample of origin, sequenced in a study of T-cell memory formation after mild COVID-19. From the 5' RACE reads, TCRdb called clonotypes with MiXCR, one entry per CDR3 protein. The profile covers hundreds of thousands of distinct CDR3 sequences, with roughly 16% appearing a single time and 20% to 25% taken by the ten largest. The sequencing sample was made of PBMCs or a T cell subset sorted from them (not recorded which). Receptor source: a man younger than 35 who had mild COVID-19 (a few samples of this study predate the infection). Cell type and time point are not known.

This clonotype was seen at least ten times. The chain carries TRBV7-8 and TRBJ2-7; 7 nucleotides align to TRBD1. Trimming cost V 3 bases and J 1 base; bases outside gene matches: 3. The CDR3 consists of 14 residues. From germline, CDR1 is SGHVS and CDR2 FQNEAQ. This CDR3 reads CASSLGQYSYEQYV. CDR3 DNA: TGTGCCAGCAGCTTGGGACAGTATTCCTACGAGCAGTACGTC.

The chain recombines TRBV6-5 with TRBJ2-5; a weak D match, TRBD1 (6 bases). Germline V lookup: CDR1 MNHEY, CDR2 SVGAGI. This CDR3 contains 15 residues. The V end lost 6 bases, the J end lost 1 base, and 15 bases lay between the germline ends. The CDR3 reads CASSPDRSVQETQYF. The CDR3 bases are TGTGCCAGCAGCCCGGACAGATCAGTCCAAGAGACCCAGTACTTC.

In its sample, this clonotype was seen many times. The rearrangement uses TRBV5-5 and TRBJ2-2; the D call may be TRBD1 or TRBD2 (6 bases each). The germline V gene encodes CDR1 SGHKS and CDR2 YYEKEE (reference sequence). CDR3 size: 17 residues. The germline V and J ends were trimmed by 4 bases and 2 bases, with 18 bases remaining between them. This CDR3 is CASSPARGRGNTGELFF. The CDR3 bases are TGTGCCAGCAGCCCCGCCCGGGGGCGGGGAAACACCGGGGAGCTGTTTTTT.

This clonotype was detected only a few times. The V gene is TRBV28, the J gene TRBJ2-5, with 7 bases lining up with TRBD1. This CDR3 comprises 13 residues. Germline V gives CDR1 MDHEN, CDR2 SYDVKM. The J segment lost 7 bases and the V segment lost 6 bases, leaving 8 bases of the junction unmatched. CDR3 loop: CASRGPTGPTQYF. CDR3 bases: TGTGCCAGCAGGGGCCCGACAGGGCCGACCCAGTACTTC.

CDR3 residues: CSAAPPLLGETQYF. The CDR3 DNA is TGCAGTGCCGCTCCCCCCCTACTAGGAGAGACCCAGTACTTC. This chain connects TRBV20-1 to TRBJ2-5; maybe TRBD2 (5 bases). Germline V gives CDR1 DFQATT, CDR2 SNEGSKA (reference sequence). The V and J ends lost 6 bases and 4 bases respectively, with 18 bases between them. The CDR3 consists of 14 residues.

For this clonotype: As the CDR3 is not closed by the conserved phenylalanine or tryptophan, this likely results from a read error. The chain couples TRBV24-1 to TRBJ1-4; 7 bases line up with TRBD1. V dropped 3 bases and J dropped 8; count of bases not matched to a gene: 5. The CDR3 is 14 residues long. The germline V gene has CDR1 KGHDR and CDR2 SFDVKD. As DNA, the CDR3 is TGTGCCACCAGTGATACCCGACAGGGCGAAAAACTGTTTTCT. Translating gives CATSDTRQGEKLFS.

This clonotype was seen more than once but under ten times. The CDR3 region has the DNA TGTGCCAGCAGCCTAAAAAGGGGGACAGGTGAAGAGACCCAGTACTTC. Its protein product is CASSLKRGTGEETQYF. This chain links TRBV7-9 with TRBJ2-5; 8 bases map to TRBD1. The CDR3 sequence is 16 residues long. Trimming at V came to 5 bases and at J to 3 bases, leaving 11 bases not matched to a gene. Looked up from germline, CDR1 is SEHNR and CDR2 is FQNEAQ (reference sequence).

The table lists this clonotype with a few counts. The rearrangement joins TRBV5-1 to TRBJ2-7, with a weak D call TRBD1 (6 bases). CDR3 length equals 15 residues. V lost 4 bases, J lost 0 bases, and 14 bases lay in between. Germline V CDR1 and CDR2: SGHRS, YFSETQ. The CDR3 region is CASSGGQINSYEQYF. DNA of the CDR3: TGCGCCAGCAGCGGGGGACAAATCAACTCCTACGAGCAGTACTTC.

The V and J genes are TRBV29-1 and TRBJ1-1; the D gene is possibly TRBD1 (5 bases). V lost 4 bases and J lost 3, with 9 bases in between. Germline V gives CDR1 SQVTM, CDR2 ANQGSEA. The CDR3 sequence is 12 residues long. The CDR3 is CSVGAGDTEAFF. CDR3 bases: TGCAGCGTTGGGGCGGGGGACACTGAAGCTTTCTTT.

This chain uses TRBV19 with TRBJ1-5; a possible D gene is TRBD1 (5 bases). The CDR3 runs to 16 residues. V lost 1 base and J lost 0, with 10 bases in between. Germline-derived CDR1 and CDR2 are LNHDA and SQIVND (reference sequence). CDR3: CASSIGAGPSNQPQHF. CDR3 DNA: TGTGCCAGTAGTATAGGGGCAGGGCCTAGCAATCAGCCCCAGCATTTT.

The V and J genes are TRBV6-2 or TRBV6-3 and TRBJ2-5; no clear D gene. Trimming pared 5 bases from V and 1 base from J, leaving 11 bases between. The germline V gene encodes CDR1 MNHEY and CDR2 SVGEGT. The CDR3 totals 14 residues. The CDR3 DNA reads TGTGCCAGCAGTCCCCAGACGAGCCAAGAGACCCAGTACTTC. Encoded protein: CASSPQTSQETQYF.

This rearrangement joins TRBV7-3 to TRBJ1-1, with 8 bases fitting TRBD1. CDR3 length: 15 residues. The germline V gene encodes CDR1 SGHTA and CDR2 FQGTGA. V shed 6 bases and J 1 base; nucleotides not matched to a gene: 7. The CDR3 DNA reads TGTGCCAGCAGTGAAGGGGGACAGGCGAACACTGAAGCTTTCTTT. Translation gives CASSEGGQANTEAFF.

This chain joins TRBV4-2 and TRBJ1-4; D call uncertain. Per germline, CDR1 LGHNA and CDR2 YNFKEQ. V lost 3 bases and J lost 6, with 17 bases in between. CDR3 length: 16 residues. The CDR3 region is CASSHAGGLRDEKLFF. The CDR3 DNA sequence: TGTGCCAGCAGCCATGCAGGAGGCCTGAGAGATGAAAAACTGTTTTTT.